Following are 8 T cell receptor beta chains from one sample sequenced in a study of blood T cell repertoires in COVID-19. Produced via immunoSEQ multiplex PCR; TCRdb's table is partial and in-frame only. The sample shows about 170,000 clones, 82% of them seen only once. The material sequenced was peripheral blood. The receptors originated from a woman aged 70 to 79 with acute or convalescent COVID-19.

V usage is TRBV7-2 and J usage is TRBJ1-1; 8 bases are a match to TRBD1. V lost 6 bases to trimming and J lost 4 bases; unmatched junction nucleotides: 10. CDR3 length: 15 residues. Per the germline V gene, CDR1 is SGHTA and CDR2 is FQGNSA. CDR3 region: CASRLKQGEGTEAFF. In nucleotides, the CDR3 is TGTGCCAGCAGATTAAAACAGGGGGAAGGCACTGAAGCTTTCTTT.

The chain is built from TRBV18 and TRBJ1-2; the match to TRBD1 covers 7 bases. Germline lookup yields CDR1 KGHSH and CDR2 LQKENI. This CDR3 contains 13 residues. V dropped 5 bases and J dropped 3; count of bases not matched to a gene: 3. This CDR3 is CASSTGTDYGYTF. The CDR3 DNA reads TGTGCCAGCTCAACTGGGACAGACTATGGCTACACCTTC.

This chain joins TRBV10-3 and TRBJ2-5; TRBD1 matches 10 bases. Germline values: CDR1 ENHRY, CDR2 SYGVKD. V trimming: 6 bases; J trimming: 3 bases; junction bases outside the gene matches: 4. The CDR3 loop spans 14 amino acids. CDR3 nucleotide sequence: TGTGCCATCAGGGCAGGGACAGGGGAAGAGACCCAGTACTTC. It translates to CAIRAGTGEETQYF.

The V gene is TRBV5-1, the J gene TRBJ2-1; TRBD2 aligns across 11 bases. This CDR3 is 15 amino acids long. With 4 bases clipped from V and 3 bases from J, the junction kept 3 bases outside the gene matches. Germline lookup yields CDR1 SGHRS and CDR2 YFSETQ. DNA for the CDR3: TGCGCCAGCAGCGTAGGACTAGCGGGCTACAATGAGCAGTTCTTC. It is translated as CASSVGLAGYNEQFF.

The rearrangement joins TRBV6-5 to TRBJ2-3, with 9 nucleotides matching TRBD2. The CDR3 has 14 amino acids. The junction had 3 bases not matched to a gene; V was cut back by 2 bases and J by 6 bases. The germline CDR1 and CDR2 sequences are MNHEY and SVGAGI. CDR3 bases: TGTGCCAGCAGTTACGGCGCGGGGGGGGATACGCAGTATTTT. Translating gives CASSYGAGGDTQYF.

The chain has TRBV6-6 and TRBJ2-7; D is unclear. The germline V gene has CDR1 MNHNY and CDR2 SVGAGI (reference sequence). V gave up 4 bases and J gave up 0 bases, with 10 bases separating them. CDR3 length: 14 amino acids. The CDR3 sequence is CASSFSQNSYEQYF. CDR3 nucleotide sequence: TGTGCCAGCAGTTTTAGCCAGAACTCCTACGAGCAGTACTTC.

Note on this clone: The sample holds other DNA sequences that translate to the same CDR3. The CDR3 nucleotides are TGTGCCAGCAGCTTAGGACTAGCGGGAGGGACCGATACGCAGTATTTT. Its protein product is CASSLGLAGGTDTQYF. This chain links TRBV7-2 with TRBJ2-3; TRBD2 aligns across 14 bases. CDR1 is SGHTA, CDR2 FQGNSA, per germline. Germline trimming cut 1 base from V and 6 bases from J; bases unmatched to any gene: 3. The CDR3 length is 16 residues.

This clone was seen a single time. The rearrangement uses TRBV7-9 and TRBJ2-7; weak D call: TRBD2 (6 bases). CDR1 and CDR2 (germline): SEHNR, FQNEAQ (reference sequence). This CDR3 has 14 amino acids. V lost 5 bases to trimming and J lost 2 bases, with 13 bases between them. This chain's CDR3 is CASSPALAAYEQYF. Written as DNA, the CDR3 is TGTGCCAGCAGCCCCGCGTTAGCGGCCTACGAGCAGTACTTC.